This T cell receptor beta chain emerged from a study of cytomegalovirus exposure and HLA in healthy donors. Overall study results and limits: A later analysis associated 16,951 TCR beta sequences with HLA alleles at a 0.05 false discovery rate. For TCR beta chains, V- and J-gene trimming was later linked to a missense DCLRE1C variant. The sole available immune exposure information was CMV serostatus.

It was with 60 Vbeta and 13 Jbeta primers that the PCR ran. TCRdb's table, derived via immunoSEQ multiplex PCR, lists solely in-frame clones and lacks some. The repertoire holds some 200,000 clones, with around 77% as singletons. CDR3 length equals 14 residues. In germline, CDR1 is MNHNS, CDR2 SASEGT. Trimming removed 6 bases at V and 0 bases at J, with 12 bases between. This clone has a single count. Antigen specificity is unknown. This sample also contains other DNA sequences that code for the same CDR3. This chain joins TRBV6-1 and TRBJ2-7, with D perhaps matching TRBD1 (6 bases). This receptor was identified in a woman aged 25 to 39 in good health and CMV-seronegative. Sequencing was performed on PBMCs. The CDR3 DNA follows: TGTGCCAGCAGGGAACAGGGATCCTCCTACGAGCAGTACTTC. Translation: CASREQGSSYEQYF.